This TCR beta chain was captured by sequencing in a study of CD8+ T cells in alopecia areata. With respect to this clone: Its cognate antigen is unknown.

Investigators isolated RNA and reverse transcribed it into cDNA to act as the sequencing template. Some clones are missing from TCRdb's copy, which holds only in-frame ones; the method was immunoSEQ multiplex PCR. The sample shows 160,000 or so clones, 67% of them seen only once. Findings and limits, study-wide: Shared TCR sequences were less clear between patients than in mice, possibly partly from HLA diversity. The study found higher clonality in lesional than normal scalp, especially in alopecia totalis/universalis.

Sequencing was performed on CD8+ T cells sorted from blood, taken at week 0. The clonotype was recovered from a human donor with alopecia areata.

Here the CDR3 reads CASSLDRASQFF. The DNA of the CDR3 is TGTGCCAGCAGCTTAGACAGGGCATCACAGTTCTTC. This chain uses TRBV7-8 with TRBJ2-1; weak D call: TRBD1 (6 bases). Germline V gene data show CDR1 as SGHVS and CDR2 as FQNEAQ. The CDR3 runs to 12 residues. Trimming pared 1 base from V and 13 bases from J, leaving 11 bases between.